The sequence of this TCR beta chain was determined in a study of patients and donors after allogeneic stem cell transplantation. TCRdb re-derived calls from the RT-PCR reads in MiXCR, one entry per CDR3 protein. The sample lists about 230,000 distinct CDR3 sequences; 14% were seen once. Per the germline V gene, CDR1 is SGDLS and CDR2 is YYNGEE. The V gene lost 0 bases and the J gene lost 5 bases, with 14 bases spanning the gap. This CDR3 has 16 residues. This receptor was identified in a human donor who was either an allogeneic HSCT recipient or a stem cell or donor lymphocyte infusion donor (not recorded which). It is not recorded whose cells these are; they may come from a transplant donor. The chain has TRBV9 and TRBJ2-2, with D perhaps given as TRBD1 or TRBD2 (5 bases each). The specimen sequenced was blood, either unsorted or a sorted T cell fraction (not recorded which). The DNA of the CDR3 is TGTGCCAGCAGCGTAGTTGGGGGAGAGAGAACCGGGGAGCTGTTTTTT. It translates to CASSVVGGERTGELFF.